The TCR beta chain under discussion was sequenced for a study of blood T cell repertoires in COVID-19. The table came from immunoSEQ multiplex PCR; TCRdb's copy has only in-frame clones and leaves some out. This table holds 300,000 to 350,000 clones, over 70% found once. The sequence derives from a young man who had recovered from COVID-19. Material: PBMCs or T cells enriched from blood (not recorded which).

The CDR3 region has the DNA TGTGCCACTATCACCAGGGGGTTAACTGAAGCTTTCTTT. It translates to CATITRGLTEAFF. The rearrangement links TRBV6-5 to TRBJ1-1; 7 nucleotides line up with TRBD1. The CDR3 covers 13 residues. In germline, CDR1 is MNHEY, CDR2 SVGAGI. Trimming removed 10 bases from V and 5 bases from J; junction bases left unmatched: 10.